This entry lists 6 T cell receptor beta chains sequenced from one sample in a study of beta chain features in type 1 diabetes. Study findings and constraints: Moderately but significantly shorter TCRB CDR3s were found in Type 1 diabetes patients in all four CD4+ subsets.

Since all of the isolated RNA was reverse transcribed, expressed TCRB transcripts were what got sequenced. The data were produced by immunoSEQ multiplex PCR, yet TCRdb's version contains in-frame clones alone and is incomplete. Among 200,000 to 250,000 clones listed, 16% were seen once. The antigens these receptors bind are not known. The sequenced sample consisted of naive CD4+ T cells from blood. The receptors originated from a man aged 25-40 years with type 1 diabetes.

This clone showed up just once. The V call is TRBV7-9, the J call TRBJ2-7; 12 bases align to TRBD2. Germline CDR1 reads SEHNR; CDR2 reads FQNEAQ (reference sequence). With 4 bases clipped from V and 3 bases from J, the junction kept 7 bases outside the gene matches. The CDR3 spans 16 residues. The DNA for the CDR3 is TGTGCCAGCAGCTCCCGAACGACTAGCGGGAGCTACGAGCAGTACTTC. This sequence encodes CASSSRTTSGSYEQYF.

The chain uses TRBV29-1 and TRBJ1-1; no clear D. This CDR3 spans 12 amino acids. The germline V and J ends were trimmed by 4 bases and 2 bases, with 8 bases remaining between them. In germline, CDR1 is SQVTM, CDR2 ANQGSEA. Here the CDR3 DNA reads TGCAGCGTTGCTTATTCAAACACTGAAGCTTTCTTT. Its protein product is CSVAYSNTEAFF.

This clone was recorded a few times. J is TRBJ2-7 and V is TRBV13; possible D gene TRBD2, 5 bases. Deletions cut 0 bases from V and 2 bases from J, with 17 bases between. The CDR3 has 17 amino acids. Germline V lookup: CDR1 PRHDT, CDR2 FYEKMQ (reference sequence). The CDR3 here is CASSLGLGRSVTYEQYF. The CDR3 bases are TGTGCCAGCAGCTTAGGCCTAGGGAGAAGCGTTACCTACGAGCAGTACTTC.

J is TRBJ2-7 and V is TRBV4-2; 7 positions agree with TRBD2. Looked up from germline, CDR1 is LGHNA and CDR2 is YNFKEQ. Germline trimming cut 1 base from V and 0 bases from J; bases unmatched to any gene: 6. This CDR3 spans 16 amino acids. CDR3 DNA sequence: TGTGCCAGCAGCCAAGGGTTAGCGGGTTACTCCTACGAGCAGTACTTC. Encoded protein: CASSQGLAGYSYEQYF.

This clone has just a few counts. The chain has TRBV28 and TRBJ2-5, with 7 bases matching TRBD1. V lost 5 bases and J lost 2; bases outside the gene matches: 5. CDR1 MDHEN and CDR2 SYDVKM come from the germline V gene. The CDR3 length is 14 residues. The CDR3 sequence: CASSDRDKQETQYF. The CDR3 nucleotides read TGTGCCAGCAGTGACAGGGACAAACAAGAGACCCAGTACTTC.

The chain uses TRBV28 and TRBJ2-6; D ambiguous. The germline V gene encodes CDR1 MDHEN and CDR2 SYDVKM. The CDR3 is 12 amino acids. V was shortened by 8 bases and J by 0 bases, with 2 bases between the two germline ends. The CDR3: CASRSGANVLTF. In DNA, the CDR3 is TGTGCCAGCCGCTCTGGGGCCAACGTCCTGACTTTC.